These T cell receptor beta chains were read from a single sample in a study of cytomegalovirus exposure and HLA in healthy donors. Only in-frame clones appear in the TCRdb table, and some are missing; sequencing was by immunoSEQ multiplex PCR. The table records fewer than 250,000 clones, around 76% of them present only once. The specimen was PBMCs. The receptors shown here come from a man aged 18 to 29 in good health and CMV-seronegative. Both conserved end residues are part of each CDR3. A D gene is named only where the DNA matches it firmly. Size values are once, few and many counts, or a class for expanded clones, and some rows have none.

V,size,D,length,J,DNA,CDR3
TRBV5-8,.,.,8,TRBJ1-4,TGTGCCAGCAGCCCCTCCTCTTTT,CASSPSSF
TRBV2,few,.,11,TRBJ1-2,TGTGCCAGCAGCCCTTATCAGGACTACACCTTC,CASSPYQDYTF
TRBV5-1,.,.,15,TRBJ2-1,TGCGCCAGCAGCTTGGCCCCCGAGTTCTACAATGAGCAGTTCTTC,CASSLAPEFYNEQFF
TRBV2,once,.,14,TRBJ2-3,TGTGCCAGCAAGCCCAGACAGTTCCAGGATACGCAGTATTTT,CASKPRQFQDTQYF
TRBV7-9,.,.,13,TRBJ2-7,TGTGCCAGCAGCTTATCAGGGATTTACGAGCAGTACTTC,CASSLSGIYEQYF
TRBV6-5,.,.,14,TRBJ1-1,TGTGCCAGCAGTGTAGGAGGGTCGAACACTGAAGCTTTCTTT,CASSVGGSNTEAFF
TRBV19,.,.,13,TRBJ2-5,TGTGCCAGTAGTTTCGCGGGTCAAGAGACCCAGTACTTC,CASSFAGQETQYF
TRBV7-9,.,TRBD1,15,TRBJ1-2,TGTGCCAGCAGCTTAGGCCCGGACAGGAACTATGGCTACACCTTC,CASSLGPDRNYGYTF
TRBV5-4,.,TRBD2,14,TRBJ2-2,TGTGCCAGCAGCTTGGCGGGGGGGACCGGGGAGCTGTTTTTT,CASSLAGGTGELFF
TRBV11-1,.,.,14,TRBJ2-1,TGTGCCAGCAGCTTAGCGCATGGTCGGAATGAGCAGTTCTTC,CASSLAHGRNEQFF
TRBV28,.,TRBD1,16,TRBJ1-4,TGTGCCGGGAGTATGGGGCAGGGGGCGACTAATGAAAAACTGTTTTTT,CAGSMGQGATNEKLFF
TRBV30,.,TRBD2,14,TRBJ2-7,TGTGCCTGGCGACTAGCGGGTGTCTCCTACGAGCAGTACTTC,CAWRLAGVSYEQYF
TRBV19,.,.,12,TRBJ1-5,TGTGCCAGTAGTATAGACCAGGGGCACCAGCATTTT,CASSIDQGHQHF
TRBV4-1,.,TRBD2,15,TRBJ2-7,TGCGCCAGCAGTCTTCCGGGGGGAGTGAGACACGAGCAGTACTTC,CASSLPGGVRHEQYF
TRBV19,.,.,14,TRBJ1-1,TGTGCCAGTAGGAAACAGGGAGTTGTGGCTGAAGCTTTCTTT,CASRKQGVVAEAFF
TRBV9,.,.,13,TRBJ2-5,TGTGCCAGCAGCGTGGGGGGAAAGGAGACCCAGTACTTC,CASSVGGKETQYF
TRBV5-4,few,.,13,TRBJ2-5,TGTGCCAGCAGCTTGTACAGCCAAGAGACCCAGTACTTC,CASSLYSQETQYF
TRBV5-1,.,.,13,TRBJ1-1,TGCGCCAGCAGCTTGGACATGAACACTGAAGCTTTCTTT,CASSLDMNTEAFF
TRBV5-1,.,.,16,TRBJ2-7,TGCGCCAGCAGCTTGGTTGCCGCATCGAGCTCCTACGAGCAGTACTTC,CASSLVAASSSYEQYF
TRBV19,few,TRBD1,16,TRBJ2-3,TGTGCCAGTAGTTCGAGGACAGGTGGCCTCGCAGATACGCAGTATTTT,CASSSRTGGLADTQYF
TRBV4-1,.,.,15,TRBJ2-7,TGCGCCAGCAGCCAAGATGACGGGAGTCCCTACGAGCAGTACTTC,CASSQDDGSPYEQYF
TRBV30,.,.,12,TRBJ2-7,TGTGCCTGGAGGGGGGGACGCTACGAGCAGTACTTC,CAWRGGRYEQYF
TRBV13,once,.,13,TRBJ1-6,TGTGCCAGCAGCTTAGAGCGGAATTCACCCCTCCACTTT,CASSLERNSPLHF
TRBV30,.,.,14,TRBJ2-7,TGTGCCTGGAGAAACAGGGAATCGCGCTACGAGCAGTACTTC,CAWRNRESRYEQYF
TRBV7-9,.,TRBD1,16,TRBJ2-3,TGTTCCAGCAGCTCTGGGACAGGGGGCTCCGCAGATACGCAGTATTTT,CSSSSGTGGSADTQYF
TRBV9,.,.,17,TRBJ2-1,TGTGCCAGCAGCGTAGTCGGTAGCTCAATCACCTACAATGAGCAGTTCTTC,CASSVVGSSITYNEQFF
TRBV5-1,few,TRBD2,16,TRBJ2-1,TGCGCCAGCAGCTTGAGCTCCCTAGCGGGAGTGGATGAGCAGTTCTTC,CASSLSSLAGVDEQFF
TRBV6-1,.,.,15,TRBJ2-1,TGTGCCAGCAGTTCCGGGACAACCTCCTACAATGAGCAGTTCTTC,CASSSGTTSYNEQFF
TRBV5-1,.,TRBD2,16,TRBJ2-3,TGCGCCAGCAGCTTGGCCTGGGGACTAGGGGGGGATACGCAGTATTTT,CASSLAWGLGGDTQYF
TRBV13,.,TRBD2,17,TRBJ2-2,TGTGCCAGCAGCTTCGGGACTAGCGGGAGAAAGGCGGCGGAGCTGTTTTTT,CASSFGTSGRKAAELFF
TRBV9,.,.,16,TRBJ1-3,TGTGCCAGCAGCGTAGGAGGGAGGCTTCCTGGAAACACCATATATTTT,CASSVGGRLPGNTIYF
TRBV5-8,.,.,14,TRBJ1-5,TGTGCCAGCCCCCTAGGCGACAGGTTCAGGCCCCAGCATTTT,CASPLGDRFRPQHF
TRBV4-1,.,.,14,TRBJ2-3,TGCGCCAGCAGCCAAACTCTTGGCACAGATACGCAGTATTTT,CASSQTLGTDTQYF
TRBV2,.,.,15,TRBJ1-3,TGTGCCAGCAGTCGTACAGAAAACTCTGGAAACACCATATATTTT,CASSRTENSGNTIYF
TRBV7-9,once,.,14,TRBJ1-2,TGTGCCAGCAGCTTAGTAAGGGGAAACTATGGCTACACCTTC,CASSLVRGNYGYTF
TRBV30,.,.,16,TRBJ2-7,TGTGCCTGGAGTGTACTAGGGCAGAAAAAGGACTACGAGCAGTACTTC,CAWSVLGQKKDYEQYF
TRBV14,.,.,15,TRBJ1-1,TGTGCCAGCAGCCAAGCTGCCGGGTTGAACACTGAAGCTTTCTTT,CASSQAAGLNTEAFF